These 15 T cell receptor beta chains were all obtained from the same sample, sequenced in a study of early T cells in non-severe SARS-CoV-2 infection. TCRdb re-derived calls from the 5' RACE reads in MiXCR, one entry per CDR3 protein. The data show about 69,000 distinct CDR3 sequences, roughly 4.8% seen once. Source: whole blood, taken at baseline. Source of these receptors: an adult who was a healthcare worker with PCR-confirmed SARS-CoV-2 infection or an uninfected control (not recorded which). The donor label of this sample is uncertain.

The chain employs TRBV11-2 and TRBJ1-1; tentative D call: TRBD1 (6 bases). The CDR3 loop spans 12 amino acids. Germline CDR1 is SGHAT and CDR2 is FQNNGV. V lost 5 bases, J lost 8 bases, and 12 bases lay in between. The CDR3 nucleotides read TGTGCCAGCAGCCAGGGGCTGGCAGAAGCTTTCTTT. Amino acid sequence: CASSQGLAEAFF.

In this sample, this clonotype turned up many times. The gene calls are TRBV7-8 and TRBJ1-5; the D is unclear. Trimming pared 1 base from V and 0 bases from J, leaving 7 bases between. This CDR3 is 15 amino acids long. Germline V lookup: CDR1 SGHVS, CDR2 FQNEAQ. As DNA, the CDR3 is TGTGCCAGCAGCTTAGGGCAGGATAGCAATCAGCCCCAGCATTTT. Translation gives CASSLGQDSNQPQHF. Together with reference TRBV7-8 and TRBJ1-5, the CDR3 gives the full variable domain: GAGVSQSPRYKVAKRGQDVALRCDPISGHVSLFWYQQALGQGPEFLTYFQNEAQLDKSGLPSDRFFAERPEGSVSTLKIQRTQQEDSAVYLCASSLGQDSNQPQHFGDGTRLSIL.

There are many counts of this clonotype. The rearrangement joins TRBV12-2 to TRBJ2-7; the D call in the table, TRBD1, was not verified against the DNA. TRBV12-2 is an annotated pseudogene. CDR3 length: 19 amino acids. The CDR3 reads CASRSPTLNQFSRVYEQYF. The DNA for the CDR3 is TGTGCAAGTCGCTCCCCTACCCTTAATCAGTTTTCTAGGGTCTACGAGCAGTACTTC.

The rearrangement joins TRBV28 to TRBJ1-1; weak D call: TRBD1 (6 bases). The CDR3 is 14 residues long. Deletions cut 5 bases from V and 5 bases from J, with 15 bases between. Germline V CDR1 and CDR2: MDHEN, SYDVKM. DNA for the CDR3: TGTGCCAGCAGTCAACGCAGGGGTGGGACTGAAGCTTTCTTT. This codes for CASSQRRGGTEAFF.

The chain has TRBV11-1 and TRBJ2-2; perhaps TRBD1 as D (5 bases). CDR3 size: 17 residues. Trimming left V 3 bases short and J 0 bases short, with 14 bases between. Germline V lookup: CDR1 SGHAT, CDR2 FQDESV (reference sequence). This chain's CDR3 is CASSLFLGPSNTGELFF. In DNA form, the CDR3 reads TGTGCCAGCAGCTTGTTTCTGGGGCCTTCGAACACCGGGGAGCTGTTTTTT.

This clonotype was seen a few times. The chain links TRBV5-1 to TRBJ2-1, with D perhaps matching TRBD2 (5 bases). The CDR3 runs to 15 residues. With 4 bases removed from V and 5 bases from J, the gap between germline ends came to 16 bases. Germline CDR1 and CDR2: SGHRS and YFSETQ. This chain's CDR3 is CASSVPRVINNEQFF. CDR3 bases: TGCGCCAGCAGCGTCCCGAGGGTAATAAACAATGAGCAGTTCTTC.

This clonotype occurred a few times. V gene TRBV10-3 combines with J gene TRBJ1-2; D ambiguous. V gave up 7 bases and J gave up 8 bases, with 17 bases separating them. Per the germline V gene, CDR1 is ENHRY and CDR2 is SYGVKD. CDR3 length equals 13 residues. The CDR3: CAITPGSEQGYTF. The CDR3 DNA sequence: TGTGCCATCACCCCGGGATCGGAACAGGGCTACACCTTC.

The CDR3 is CASSQRAGYNEQFF. CDR3 DNA sequence: TGTGCCAGCAGCCAGAGGGCGGGTTACAATGAGCAGTTCTTC. The rearrangement joins TRBV3-1 to TRBJ2-1, with D possibly being TRBD2 (5 bases). From germline, CDR1 is LGHDT and CDR2 YNNKEL (reference sequence). Trimming removed 3 bases at V and 4 bases at J, with 10 bases between. The CDR3 spans 14 residues.

The genes are TRBV5-4 and TRBJ1-2, with TRBD1 as a possible D gene (6 bases). Germline values: CDR1 SGHNT, CDR2 YYREEE (reference sequence). The CDR3 has 15 residues. V dropped 4 bases and J dropped 5 bases, with 18 bases sitting between them. CDR3: CASSEQGGFGYGYTF. CDR3 nucleotide sequence: TGTGCCAGCAGCGAACAGGGAGGGTTTGGATATGGCTACACCTTC.

This clonotype has a handful of counts. Here the CDR3 reads CASSFGTGGATEAFF. The CDR3 DNA follows: TGTGCCAGCAGTTTTGGGACAGGGGGGGCCACTGAAGCTTTCTTT. This chain joins TRBV6-1 and TRBJ1-1, with TRBD1 matching over 11 bases. This CDR3 contains 15 residues. From germline, CDR1 is MNHNS and CDR2 SASEGT. J was trimmed by 4 bases and V by 5 bases; bases with no gene match: 6.

This clonotype was seen many times. The rearrangement uses TRBV15 and TRBJ2-1; 9 nucleotides match TRBD2. The CDR3 has 17 amino acids. The J segment lost 2 bases and the V segment lost 1 base, leaving 6 bases of the junction unmatched. Germline CDR1 and CDR2: LNHNV and YYDKDF (reference sequence). CDR3 loop: CATSRGGPSGAYNEQFF. CDR3 bases: TGTGCCACCAGCAGAGGTGGCCCTAGCGGGGCCTACAATGAGCAGTTCTTC.

There are many counts of this clonotype. The gene calls are TRBV7-6 and TRBJ2-3; D is perhaps TRBD2 (6 bases). The germline gives CDR1 SGHVS, CDR2 FNYEAQ. The CDR3 length is 12 residues. The V end lost 4 bases, the J end lost 9 bases, and 11 bases lay between the germline ends. Here the CDR3 reads CASSSASGTQYF. The CDR3 DNA is TGTGCCAGCAGCTCAGCGAGCGGGACGCAGTATTTT. The whole variable domain, filled in from reference TRBV7-6 and TRBJ2-3, reads GAGVSQSPRYKVTKRGQDVALRCDPISGHVSLYWYRQALGQGPEFLTYFNYEAQQDKSGLPNDRFSAERPEGSISTLTIQRTEQRDSAMYRCASSSASGTQYFGPGTRLTVL.

This clonotype was observed at least ten times. The chain uses TRBV6-5 and TRBJ1-6; TRBD1 is a possible D gene (5 bases). The length of the CDR3 is 14 residues. Trimming left V 2 bases short and J 9 bases short, with 11 bases between. Germline V gene sequence: CDR1 MNHEY, CDR2 SVGAGI. This chain's CDR3 is CASSYGGAGSPLHF. The CDR3 DNA reads TGTGCCAGCAGTTACGGGGGTGCGGGTTCACCCCTCCACTTT.

J is TRBJ1-2 and V is TRBV6-5, with 10 nucleotides matching TRBD1. The CDR3 has 14 amino acids. The J segment lost 7 bases and the V segment lost 2 bases, leaving 4 bases of the junction unmatched. Germline V lookup: CDR1 MNHEY, CDR2 SVGAGI. CDR3 protein: CASSYQGQGSGYTF. The DNA of the CDR3 is TGTGCCAGCAGTTACCAGGGACAGGGGAGTGGCTACACCTTC.

The J gene is TRBJ1-1, the V gene TRBV10-3; unclear D gene. V lost 6 bases to trimming and J lost 0 bases, with 8 bases between them. CDR3 size: 13 residues. The germline V gene encodes CDR1 ENHRY and CDR2 SYGVKD. This chain's CDR3 is CAIRYGVNTEAFF. CDR3 coding DNA: TGTGCCATCAGGTACGGGGTGAACACTGAAGCTTTCTTT.